This T cell receptor beta chain was identified during a study of blood T cell repertoires in COVID-19. Study information: The samples span acute and convalescent COVID-19 from the United States, Italy and Spain. Sources were T cells, B-cell-depleted T cells, or PBMCs; the material itself was cDNA or gDNA.

In the study's own analysis: Amplified reference gene primers provided the basis for estimating nucleated cell counts. Clones were read by immunoSEQ multiplex PCR, and TCRdb kept only the in-frame ones, dropping some. The V and J calls and clone size come from that table; D and trimming were worked out from the DNA. The profile shows 65,000 to 70,000 clones, around 85% of them singletons. The sequenced material came from peripheral blood. The sequence was obtained from a woman aged 60 to 75 with acute or convalescent COVID-19.

CDR3 protein: CASSVQGTGGEKLFF. For the CDR3, the DNA is TGTGCCAGCAGCGTACAGGGGACAGGGGGTGAAAAACTGTTTTTT. The chain is built from TRBV9 and TRBJ1-4; TRBD1 matches at 11 bases. CDR1 and CDR2 (germline): SGDLS, YYNGEE. V trimming: 1 base; J trimming: 7 bases; junction bases outside the gene matches: 3. The CDR3 has 15 amino acids.